A few counts support the clone carrying this T cell receptor (beta chain). TCRdb's table, derived via immunoSEQ multiplex PCR, lists solely in-frame clones and lacks some. This table holds roughly 160,000 clones, around 80% found once. Living in about 25 US areas, the participants were between roughly 18 and 89 years of age. Clinical histories supplied by participants themselves formed the basis of cohort assignment. Recovered status applied to Cohort 3 donors who had two consecutive negative PCRs. It also applied to those with clearance or with symptom resolution. The trim removed 3 bases at V and 5 bases at J, leaving 7 bases unmatched. Germline assignment: CDR1 MDHEN and CDR2 SYDVKM. The CDR3 has 15 residues. The data originate from a study of blood T cell repertoires in COVID-19.

This rearrangement joins TRBV28 to TRBJ1-1; 9 bases match TRBD1. This TCR came from a woman aged 55-70 years who had recovered from COVID-19. Sequencing was done on a sample of PBMCs or T cells enriched from blood (not recorded which). The CDR3 here is CASSFPRQGVTEAFF. Written as DNA, the CDR3 is TGTGCCAGCAGTTTCCCCCGACAGGGGGTTACTGAAGCTTTCTTT. Looking up the rest from reference TRBV28 and TRBJ1-1 gives the full variable domain: DVKVTQSSRYLVKRTGEKVFLECVQDMDHENMFWYRQDPGLGLRLIYFSYDVKMKEKGDIPEGYSVSREKKERFSLILESASTNQTSMYLCASSFPRQGVTEAFFGQGTRLTVV.